Following are 32 T cell receptor beta chains from one sample sequenced in a study of T-cell memory formation after mild COVID-19. MiXCR, run by TCRdb on the 5' RACE reads, gives a single entry per CDR3 protein. Among about 190,000 distinct CDR3 sequences, 15% to 20% were seen once, and the ten largest hold 2.4%. Sequencing input: PBMCs or a T cell subset sorted from them (not recorded which). These receptors originate from an adult woman who had mild COVID-19 (a few samples of this study predate the infection). Cell type and time point are not known.

This clonotype was observed a few times. This chain connects TRBV7-3 to TRBJ2-5; either TRBD1 or TRBD2 may fit D (6 bases each). The V gene's germline CDR1 is SGHTA and CDR2 FQGTGA. Trimming took 3 bases from V and 9 from J, leaving 17 bases between them. CDR3 length equals 14 residues. The CDR3 nucleotides are TGTGCCAGCAGCTTGGACAGAACTGGGGGGCCCCAGTACTTC. Residues: CASSLDRTGGPQYF. Complete variable domain (other parts from reference TRBV7-3 and TRBJ2-5): GAGVSQTPSNKVTEKGKYVELRCDPISGHTALYWYRQSLGQGPEFLIYFQGTGAADDSGLPNDRFFAVRPEGSVSTLKIQRTERGDSAVYLCASSLDRTGGPQYFGPGTRLLVL.

The chain links TRBV4-1 to TRBJ1-3; TRBD1 might be the D (6 bases). CDR1 is MGHRA and CDR2 is YSYEKL in the germline V gene. The V end was cut by 1 base, the J end by 1 base, with 17 bases between. The CDR3 runs to 18 residues. CDR3 bases: TGCGCCAGCAGCCAAGTTACGCAGGGGACTAAATCTGGAAACACCATATATTTT. It is translated as CASSQVTQGTKSGNTIYF.

This clonotype was counted only a few times. The chain is built from TRBV27 and TRBJ1-4, with D possibly matching TRBD1 (6 bases). This CDR3 region has 17 residues. Germline values: CDR1 MNHEY, CDR2 SMNVEV (reference sequence). The V end was cut by 2 bases, the J end by 5 bases, with 18 bases between. The CDR3 is CASSLGYTGTLNEKLFF. CDR3 DNA: TGTGCCAGCAGTTTAGGGTATACAGGGACTCTCAATGAAAAACTGTTTTTT. Full variable domain (missing parts from reference TRBV27 and TRBJ1-4): EAQVTQNPRYLITVTGKKLTVTCSQNMNHEYMSWYRQDPGLGLRQIYYSMNVEVTDKGDVPEGYKVSRKEKRNFPLILESPSPNQTSLYFCASSLGYTGTLNEKLFFGSGTQLSVL.

This clonotype was detected many times. V usage is TRBV6-5 and J usage is TRBJ2-4; weak D call: TRBD1 (6 bases). Germline V lookup: CDR1 MNHEY, CDR2 SVGAGI. The V gene lost 6 bases and the J gene lost 6 bases, with 18 bases spanning the gap. This CDR3 is built from 15 residues. CDR3 protein: CASSSPGQGINIQYF. Written as DNA, the CDR3 is TGTGCCAGCAGCTCCCCGGGGCAGGGGATAAACATTCAGTACTTC.

The CDR3 region has the DNA TGTGCCAGCAGCTTAGCGACAGCGGGAGCTTCCTACGAGCAGTACTTC. Translated: CASSLATAGASYEQYF. This chain uses TRBV7-2 with TRBJ2-7, with 8 bases fitting TRBD2. V lost 0 bases and J lost 1; bases outside the gene matches: 5. Germline-derived CDR1 and CDR2 are SGHTA and FQGNSA. The CDR3 covers 16 residues. The entire variable domain, with the rest obtained from reference TRBV7-2 and TRBJ2-7, is as follows: GAGVSQSPSNKVTEKGKDVELRCDPISGHTALYWYRQSLGQGLEFLIYFQGNSAPDKSGLPSDRFSAERTGGSVSTLTIQRTQQEDSAVYLCASSLATAGASYEQYFGPGTRLTVT.

This clonotype has only a few counts. The CDR3 DNA is TGCAGCACCGAGACTAACTATGGCTACACCTTC. Translated: CSTETNYGYTF. V usage is TRBV29-1 and J usage is TRBJ1-2; no clear D. The germline gives CDR1 SQVTM, CDR2 ANQGSEA. Trimming took 8 bases from V and 0 from J, leaving 7 bases between them. This CDR3 region has 11 residues.

This clonotype has just a few counts. The chain carries TRBV27 and TRBJ1-2, with 7 bases that match TRBD1. There are 15 residues in the CDR3. The germline CDR1 and CDR2 sequences are MNHEY and SMNVEV (reference sequence). Trimming cost V 5 bases and J 4 bases; bases outside gene matches: 10. Written as DNA, the CDR3 is TGTGCCAGCAGTCCCGTATCCGGGACAGCCTATGGCTACACCTTC. This encodes CASSPVSGTAYGYTF.

The gene calls are TRBV6-2 or TRBV6-3 and TRBJ2-1; 8 bases are a match to TRBD2. Losses at the gene ends were 6 bases for V and 7 bases for J; bases not matched to a gene: 17. Germline lookup yields CDR1 MNHEY and CDR2 SVGEGT. CDR3 length: 17 residues. The CDR3 loop is CASSSTPPGTRGNEQFF. DNA for the CDR3: TGTGCCAGCAGCTCGACCCCTCCCGGGACTAGGGGGAATGAGCAGTTCTTC.

CDR3 sequence reads: CASSLDVGSYNEQFF. The CDR3 DNA is TGTGCCAGCAGCTTGGACGTGGGCTCCTACAATGAGCAGTTCTTC. V and J are TRBV5-5 and TRBJ2-1; D remains unclear. The CDR3 totals 15 residues. The germline CDR1 and CDR2 sequences are SGHKS and YYEKEE (reference sequence). Trimming stripped 0 bases from V and 0 bases from J, with 7 bases between.

The chain carries TRBV6-5 and TRBJ2-7; 7 nucleotides align to TRBD2. Germline assignment: CDR1 MNHEY and CDR2 SVGAGI. Trimming removed 8 bases from V and 5 bases from J; junction bases left unmatched: 6. This CDR3 is 12 amino acids long. The CDR3 is CASGREFDEQYF. The DNA for the CDR3 is TGTGCCAGCGGGCGGGAGTTCGACGAGCAGTACTTC.

This clonotype was seen a handful of times. The gene calls are TRBV7-2 and TRBJ1-2, with D hard to call. CDR3 length: 14 residues. Per the germline V gene, CDR1 is SGHTA and CDR2 is FQGNSA. V was clipped by 1 base and J by 5 bases, with 11 bases between them. The CDR3 reads CASSLDTGWYGYTF. As DNA, the CDR3 is TGTGCCAGCAGCTTAGATACGGGCTGGTATGGCTACACCTTC. Full variable domain (remainder filled in from reference TRBV7-2 and TRBJ1-2): GAGVSQSPSNKVTEKGKDVELRCDPISGHTALYWYRQSLGQGLEFLIYFQGNSAPDKSGLPSDRFSAERTGGSVSTLTIQRTQQEDSAVYLCASSLDTGWYGYTFGSGTRLTVV.

This clonotype appeared many times. The chain has TRBV5-1 and TRBJ2-7; D may be TRBD1 (6 bases). Looked up from germline, CDR1 is SGHRS and CDR2 is YFSETQ. This CDR3 is 13 amino acids long. V lost 3 bases to trimming and J lost 3 bases, with 10 bases between them. The chain's CDR3 is CASSSLDSYEQYF. The CDR3 bases are TGCGCCAGCAGCTCGCTGGACAGCTACGAGCAGTACTTC.

The chain is built from TRBV9 and TRBJ2-3; D is undetermined. CDR1 and CDR2 from the germline V gene are SGDLS and YYNGEE. Trimming took off 0 bases at V and 2 bases at J, with 7 bases between the two ends. The CDR3 runs to 14 residues. The CDR3 sequence: CASSVEGNTDTQYF. The CDR3 coding sequence is TGTGCCAGCAGCGTAGAGGGCAACACAGATACGCAGTATTTT.

This clonotype was seen a few times. The rearrangement links TRBV27 to TRBJ2-1; 12 bases are shared with TRBD1. This CDR3 is 14 amino acids long. After removal of 3 bases from V and 10 bases from J, the junction contained 4 bases not matched to a gene. Germline V CDR1 and CDR2: MNHEY, SMNVEV (reference sequence). The CDR3 protein is CASSLGQGAGEQFF. CDR3 DNA sequence: TGTGCCAGCAGTTTGGGACAGGGGGCTGGGGAGCAGTTCTTC.

This clonotype has just a few counts. The chain has TRBV4-1 and TRBJ1-5; the match to TRBD1 covers 9 bases. The CDR3 loop spans 14 amino acids. Losses at the gene ends were 4 bases for V and 7 bases for J; bases not matched to a gene: 5. Germline assignment: CDR1 MGHRA and CDR2 YSYEKL. The CDR3: CASSRGQGVQPQHF. CDR3 nucleotides: TGCGCCAGCAGCCGGGGACAGGGCGTCCAGCCCCAGCATTTT.

The chain employs TRBV12-3 or TRBV12-4 and TRBJ2-6, with D unclear. V lost 4 bases, J lost 4 bases, and 17 bases lay in between. This CDR3 is built from 17 residues. CDR3 DNA: TGTGCCAGCAGTTCCCGGACCTATTATTGGGGGGCCAACGTCCTGACTTTC. Amino acid sequence: CASSSRTYYWGANVLTF.

The genes are TRBV7-9 and TRBJ1-2; 8 positions agree with TRBD1. The CDR3 runs to 14 residues. Germline V gene sequence: CDR1 SEHNR, CDR2 FQNEAQ (reference sequence). Germline trimming cut 2 bases from V and 7 bases from J; bases unmatched to any gene: 6. CDR3 amino acids: CASSLQTGEVGYTF. CDR3 bases: TGTGCCAGCAGCTTACAGACAGGGGAGGTTGGCTACACCTTC. The full variable domain, completed using reference TRBV7-9 and TRBJ1-2, is DTGVSQNPRHKITKRGQNVTFRCDPISEHNRLYWYRQTLGQGPEFLTYFQNEAQLEKSRLLSDRFSAERPKGSFSTLEIQRTEQGDSAMYLCASSLQTGEVGYTFGSGTRLTVV.

This clonotype was seen more than once but under ten times. This chain uses TRBV12-3 or TRBV12-4 with TRBJ1-1, with D perhaps matching TRBD1 (5 bases). Trimming took 6 bases from V and 3 from J, leaving 8 bases between them. CDR3 length equals 12 residues. CDR3 nucleotides: TGTGCCAGCAGAGACAGACACACTGAAGCTTTCTTT. As protein: CASRDRHTEAFF.

The chain couples TRBV24-1 to TRBJ2-5; 14 bases map to TRBD2. Losses at the gene ends were 3 bases for V and 4 bases for J; bases not matched to a gene: 3. The germline gives CDR1 KGHDR, CDR2 SFDVKD. The CDR3 totals 16 residues. CDR3 amino acids: CATSDAGLAGAETQYF. For the CDR3, the DNA is TGTGCCACCAGTGATGCGGGACTAGCGGGAGCAGAGACCCAGTACTTC.

V is TRBV20-1 and J is TRBJ1-5; TRBD1 might be the D (6 bases). Germline V lookup: CDR1 DFQATT, CDR2 SNEGSKA (reference sequence). Trimming stripped 6 bases from V and 3 bases from J, with 12 bases between. The CDR3 runs 13 residues. This CDR3 is CSALRDTNQPQHF. The CDR3 region has the DNA TGCAGTGCCCTCCGGGACACCAATCAGCCCCAGCATTTT.

This clonotype was observed a handful of times. This chain joins TRBV20-1 and TRBJ2-7; 8 nucleotides agree with TRBD2. This CDR3 is 14 amino acids long. Germline V lookup: CDR1 DFQATT, CDR2 SNEGSKA (reference sequence). V trimming: 4 bases; J trimming: 6 bases; junction bases outside the gene matches: 11. CDR3 amino acids: CSATMPGLETEQYF. The DNA of the CDR3 is TGCAGTGCTACAATGCCGGGACTAGAGACCGAGCAGTACTTC.

This chain links TRBV21-1 with TRBJ2-7; TRBD2, the table's D call, was not compared with the DNA. TRBV21-1 constitutes a pseudogene. The CDR3 is made up of 16 amino acids. The CDR3 loop reads CASSKVRLAGFYEQYF. For the CDR3, the DNA is TGTGCCAGCAGCAAAGTCCGACTAGCGGGATTCTACGAGCAGTACTTC.

This clonotype was picked up a small number of times. This chain uses TRBV20-1 with TRBJ2-5, with 10 positions matching TRBD2. Trimming took 5 bases from V and 5 from J; bases not matched to a gene: 2. The CDR3 has 12 amino acids. Germline-derived CDR1 and CDR2 are DFQATT and SNEGSKA (reference sequence). The CDR3 loop is CSAPGLAETQYF. As DNA, the CDR3 is TGCAGTGCTCCGGGACTAGCGGAGACCCAGTACTTC.

The chain links TRBV6-5 to TRBJ2-7; 8 bases are a match to TRBD2. The germline CDR1 and CDR2 sequences are MNHEY and SVGAGI. The CDR3 sequence is 15 residues long. After removal of 0 bases from V and 2 bases from J, the junction contained 3 bases not matched to a gene. CDR3 protein: CASSYSSGGAYEQYF. For the CDR3, the DNA is TGTGCCAGCAGTTACTCGAGCGGGGGAGCCTACGAGCAGTACTTC.

The chain has TRBV4-2 and TRBJ1-1; D is undetermined. V was shortened by 6 bases and J by 2 bases, with 13 bases between the two germline ends. The CDR3 extends over 14 amino acids. Germline V lookup: CDR1 LGHNA, CDR2 YNFKEQ. Here the CDR3 reads CASSRLQLNTEAFF. CDR3 in DNA: TGTGCCAGCAGTCGATTACAGCTTAACACTGAAGCTTTCTTT.

As to this clonotype: The junction departs from the called germline gene at one end, perhaps through a read error. The gene calls are TRBV7-9 and TRBJ2-3; 10 bases are shared with TRBD1. Germline V gene data show CDR1 as SEHNR and CDR2 as FQNEAQ (reference sequence). This CDR3 region has 12 residues. For the CDR3, the DNA is TGTGCCAGCAGCTTAGGGGACAGGGGCCTATCTTTT. Protein sequence: CASSLGDRGLSF.

This clonotype occurred a few times. The chain joins TRBV12-3 or TRBV12-4 to TRBJ2-5, with 8 nucleotides matching TRBD2. The junction had 7 bases not matched to a gene; V was cut back by 5 bases and J by 5 bases. The CDR3 covers 14 residues. The CDR3 region has the DNA TGTGCCAGCAGTGCCTTCGGGGGGGGGGAGACCCAGTACTTC. This sequence encodes CASSAFGGGETQYF.

This clonotype was picked up many times. The chain links TRBV18 to TRBJ2-5; D tentatively fits TRBD1 or TRBD2 (5 bases each). Germline V gene data show CDR1 as KGHSH and CDR2 as LQKENI. Trimming removed 3 bases at V and 5 bases at J, with 10 bases between. CDR3 length: 13 amino acids. In DNA form, the CDR3 reads TGTGCCAGCTCACCCCGGGACCGGGAGACCCAGTACTTC. Its translation: CASSPRDRETQYF. Full variable domain (outside the CDR3, taken from reference TRBV18 and TRBJ2-5): NAGVMQNPRHLVRRRGQEARLRCSPMKGHSHVYWYRQLPEEGLKFMVYLQKENIIDESGMPKERFSAEFPKEGPSILRIQQVVRGDSAAYFCASSPRDRETQYFGPGTRLLVL.

This clonotype was seen more than once but under ten times. The chain uses TRBV10-3 and TRBJ1-2, with no clear D. This CDR3 has 14 amino acids. Per the germline V gene, CDR1 is ENHRY and CDR2 is SYGVKD. V lost 3 bases, J lost 4 bases, and 12 bases lay in between. The CDR3 DNA sequence: TGTGCCATCAGTGACCTCGGATGGAGCTATGGCTACACCTTC. It codes for CAISDLGWSYGYTF.

In DNA, the CDR3 is TGTGCCACCAGTGACCTGACTAGTCTCGATGAGCAGTTCTTC. Translated, it gives CATSDLTSLDEQFF. The chain joins TRBV24-1 to TRBJ2-1; maybe TRBD2 (6 bases). The CDR3 sequence is 14 residues long. The V and J ends lost 4 bases and 8 bases respectively, with 14 bases between them. Germline-derived CDR1 and CDR2 are KGHDR and SFDVKD.

This clonotype was found a few times. The rearrangement links TRBV6-6 to TRBJ2-3; D perhaps matches TRBD1 (6 bases). Between the trimmed V and J ends, which lost 9 bases and 3 bases, there was a span of 16 bases. The germline CDR1 and CDR2 sequences are MNHNY and SVGAGI (reference sequence). CDR3 length: 14 amino acids. The CDR3 DNA reads as TGTGCCAGTCAACAGGGTATTGTGACAGATACGCAGTATTTT. This sequence encodes CASQQGIVTDTQYF.

The chain carries TRBV7-3 and TRBJ2-5; D not certain. This CDR3 has 13 amino acids. Germline loops: CDR1 SGHTA, CDR2 FQGTGA. V gave up 0 bases and J gave up 4 bases, with 6 bases separating them. CDR3 sequence: CASSLTRSETQYF. CDR3 nucleotides: TGTGCCAGCAGCTTAACTAGGTCAGAGACCCAGTACTTC.